A selection of T cell receptor beta chains follows, all from one sample in a study of blood T cell repertoires in COVID-19. The table came from immunoSEQ multiplex PCR; TCRdb's copy has only in-frame clones and leaves some out. Of 490,000 or so clones in the sample, approximately 88% were seen once. The sequenced sample was PBMCs or T cells enriched from blood (not recorded which). The receptors shown here come from a woman in her forties who had recovered from COVID-19. Both conserved end residues are part of each CDR3.

v_call cdr3_aa
TRBV6-2/TRBV6-3 CASSYSILRSSYEQYF
TRBV4-2 CASSPDTGATEAFF
TRBV2 CASSEQRQELRGYPQETQYF
TRBV6-5 CASSYSGGANTGELFF
TRBV29-1 CSVERGGTEAFF
TRBV7-6 CASSPEVRGGYEQYF
TRBV19 CASSPGAGGTEAFF
TRBV7-8 CASSPGLAGATDTQYF
TRBV7-2 CASSFVVALGGTIYF
TRBV19 CARSTVLQGQISLNYGYTF
TRBV19 CASRSSGTGGFAYNSPLHF
TRBV3-1/TRBV3-2 CASSQGLAGGSEQYF
TRBV5-5 CASSATGTSVSYEQYF
TRBV10-3 CAISPGLAGRTAGELFF
TRBV18 CASSRTSDSYEQYF